Following are 5 T cell receptor beta chains from one sample sequenced in a study of read filtering for tumor transcriptome and immune sequencing. From 300 to 400 ng of RNA, a library with molecular barcoded alpha/delta and beta/gamma adaptors was made. TCRdb fed the reads into MiXCR, producing one record per CDR3 protein. Seen here are about 130,000 distinct CDR3 sequences, around 13% observed once, and the top ten hold about 11%. Sample: a population of CD138-negative cells sorted from bone marrow. Every receptor here comes from a donor aged 40 or over with multiple myeloma.

This clonotype was seen many times. V is TRBV28 and J is TRBJ1-1; 7 bases line up with TRBD1. Trimming cost V 4 bases and J 5 bases; bases outside gene matches: 13. There are 16 residues in the CDR3. The V gene's germline CDR1 is MDHEN and CDR2 SYDVKM. The CDR3 loop reads CASSSSPGQAETEAFF. As DNA, the CDR3 is TGTGCCAGCAGTTCATCCCCCGGACAGGCGGAAACTGAAGCTTTCTTT.

The chain couples TRBV5-1 to TRBJ2-7, with 7 nucleotides matching TRBD2. The germline V gene has CDR1 SGHRS and CDR2 YFSETQ. The CDR3 length is 14 residues. The ends lost 0 bases at V and 9 bases at J; junction bases unmatched: 9. Here the CDR3 reads CASSLGQEERGQYF. In DNA, the CDR3 is TGCGCCAGCAGCTTGGGTCAGGAGGAGCGGGGGCAGTACTTC.

This chain uses TRBV12-3 or TRBV12-4 with TRBJ2-7, with 8 bases matching TRBD1. Trimming removed 6 bases from V and 2 bases from J; junction bases left unmatched: 9. The length of the CDR3 is 15 residues. The CDR3 here is CASRLATGEAYEQYF. CDR3 bases: TGTGCCAGCAGACTCGCGACAGGGGAGGCCTACGAGCAGTACTTC.

The sample holds a few counts of this clonotype. The chain carries TRBV29-1 and TRBJ1-1; 7 nucleotides agree with TRBD1. The trim removed 3 bases at V and 5 bases at J, leaving 9 bases unmatched. The CDR3 is 14 amino acids. Germline-derived CDR1 and CDR2 are SQVTM and ANQGSEA. CDR3 amino acids: CSVDAAGGGTEAFF. The DNA of the CDR3 is TGCAGCGTTGACGCGGCAGGGGGGGGGACTGAAGCTTTCTTT.

In regard to this clonotype: This may be a read error, as it is one base from a much larger clone. The chain combines TRBV29-1 with TRBJ1-4; TRBD1 might be the D (5 bases). V dropped 4 bases and J dropped 7 bases, with 13 bases sitting between them. Per germline, CDR1 SQVTM and CDR2 ANQGSEA. This CDR3 comprises 13 residues. In nucleotides, the CDR3 is TGCAGCGTTGCGACAGATGCTAGTGAAAAACTGTTTTTT. Its protein product is CSVATDASEKLFF. The full variable domain, its missing parts supplied by reference TRBV29-1 and TRBJ1-4, is SAVISQKPSRDICQRGTSLTIQCQVDSQVTMMFWYRQQPGQSLTLIATANQGSEATYESGFVIDKFPISRPNLTFSTLTVSNMSPEDSSIYLCSVATDASEKLFFGSGTQLSVL.